This T cell receptor beta chain was sequenced during a study of cytomegalovirus exposure and HLA in healthy donors. Trimming shortened V by 7 bases and J by 0 bases, and 10 bases separated the two germline ends. Germline V gives CDR1 MDHEN, CDR2 SYDVKM. The length of the CDR3 is 14 residues. The PCR had 60 Vbeta and 13 Jbeta primers. Libraries were prepared by immunoSEQ multiplex PCR; TCRdb keeps only in-frame clonotypes and omits some of them. Of some 98,000 clones listed, 81% are singletons. Whole-study findings and limits: V segments that were indistinguishable, TRBV6-2 and TRBV6-3 among them, were omitted from analysis. Cytomegalovirus status was reportedly diagnosed by the classifier with high sensitivity and specificity. One later analysis reportedly identified an Asian-associated ancestry cluster that showed fewer N-insertions than the approximately 600-donor mean. Some highly shared sequence variants likely arose as a pipeline artifact.

As to this clone: Its antigen is not identified.

Sequencing was carried out using PBMCs. This TCR came from a human donor in good health. The rearrangement joins TRBV28 to TRBJ2-1; a possible D gene is TRBD2 (5 bases). CDR3: CASTARGSYNEQFF. CDR3 bases: TGTGCCAGCACGGCCCGGGGCTCCTACAATGAGCAGTTCTTC.